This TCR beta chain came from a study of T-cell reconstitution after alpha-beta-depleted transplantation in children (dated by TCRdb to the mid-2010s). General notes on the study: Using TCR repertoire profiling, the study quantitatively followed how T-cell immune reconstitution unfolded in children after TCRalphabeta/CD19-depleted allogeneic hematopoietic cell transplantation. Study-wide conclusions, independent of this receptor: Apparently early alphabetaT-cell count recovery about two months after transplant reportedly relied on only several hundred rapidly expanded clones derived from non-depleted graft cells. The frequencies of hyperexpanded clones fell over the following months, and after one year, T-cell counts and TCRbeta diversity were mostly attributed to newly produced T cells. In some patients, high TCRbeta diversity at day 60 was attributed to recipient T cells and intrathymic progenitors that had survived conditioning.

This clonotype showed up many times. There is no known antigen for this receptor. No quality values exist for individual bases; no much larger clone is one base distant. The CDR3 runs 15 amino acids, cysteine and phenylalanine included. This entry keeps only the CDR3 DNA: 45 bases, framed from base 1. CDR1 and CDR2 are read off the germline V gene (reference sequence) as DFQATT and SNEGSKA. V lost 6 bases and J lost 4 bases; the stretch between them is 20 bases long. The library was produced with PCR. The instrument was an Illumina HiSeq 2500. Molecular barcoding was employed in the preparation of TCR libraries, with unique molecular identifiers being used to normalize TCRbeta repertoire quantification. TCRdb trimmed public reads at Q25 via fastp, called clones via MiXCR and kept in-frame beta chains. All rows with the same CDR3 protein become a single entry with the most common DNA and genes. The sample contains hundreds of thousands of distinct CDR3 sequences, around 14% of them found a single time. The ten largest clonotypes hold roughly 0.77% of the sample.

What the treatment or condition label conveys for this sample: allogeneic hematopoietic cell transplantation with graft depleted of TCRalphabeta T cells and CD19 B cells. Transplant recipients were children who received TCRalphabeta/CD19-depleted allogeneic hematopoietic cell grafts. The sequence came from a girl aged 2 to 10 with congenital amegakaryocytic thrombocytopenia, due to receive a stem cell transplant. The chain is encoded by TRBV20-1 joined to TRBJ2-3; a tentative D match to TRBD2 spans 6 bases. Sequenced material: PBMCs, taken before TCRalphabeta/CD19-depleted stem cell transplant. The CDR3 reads CSAIVPLGSADTQYF. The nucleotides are TGCAGTGCGATTGTCCCCCTCGGGAGTGCAGATACGCAGTATTTT.